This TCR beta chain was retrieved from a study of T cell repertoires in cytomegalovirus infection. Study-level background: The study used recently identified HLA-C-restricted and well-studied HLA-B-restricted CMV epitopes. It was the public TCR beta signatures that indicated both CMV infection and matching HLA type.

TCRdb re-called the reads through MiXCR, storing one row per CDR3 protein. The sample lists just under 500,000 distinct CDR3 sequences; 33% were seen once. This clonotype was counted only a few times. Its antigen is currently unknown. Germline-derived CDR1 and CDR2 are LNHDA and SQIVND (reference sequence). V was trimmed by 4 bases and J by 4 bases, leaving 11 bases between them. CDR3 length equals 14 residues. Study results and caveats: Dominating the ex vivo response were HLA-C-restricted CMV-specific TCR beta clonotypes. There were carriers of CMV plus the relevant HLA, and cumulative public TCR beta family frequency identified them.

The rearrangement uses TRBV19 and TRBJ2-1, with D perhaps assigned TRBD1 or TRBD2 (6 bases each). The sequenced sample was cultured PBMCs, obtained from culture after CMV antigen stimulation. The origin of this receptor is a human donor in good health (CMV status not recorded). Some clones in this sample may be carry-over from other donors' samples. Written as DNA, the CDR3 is TGTGCCAGTAGTAGGGCGGGACAATACAATGAGCAGTTCTTC. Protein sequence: CASSRAGQYNEQFF.